Sequencing of this T cell receptor beta chain was carried out in a study of T cells in Graves' hyperthyroidism and ophthalmopathy. Findings and caveats of the study: Appearing also in blood were most of the thyroid clonotypes expanded above 0.001.

The CDR3 contains 15 residues. The V end was cut by 1 base, the J end by 1 base, with 11 bases between. CDR1 DFQATT and CDR2 SNEGSKA come from the germline V gene (reference sequence). This clonotype showed up many times. Its antigen is currently unknown. Thyroid ultrasound and orbital computed tomography, with clinical symptoms and serum thyroxine and TRAb, informed diagnoses. PBMCs were collected from an approximately 10 ml volume of fresh peripheral blood. RNA transcripts yielded amplified TCR beta CDR3 regions. The HTBI primer set drove a first-round RT-PCR of the TCR CDR3. TCRdb passed the multiplex PCR reads through MiXCR, listing each CDR3 protein once. The table includes 600,000 to 750,000 distinct CDR3 sequences, approximately 15% detected once.

V usage is TRBV20-1 and J usage is TRBJ1-5, with TRBD1 as a possible D gene (5 bases). This clonotype originated in a man aged 45-65 years with Graves' hyperthyroidism. Sequencing was done on a sample of blood. For the CDR3, the DNA is TGCAGTGCTAGAGCGGCGAAGGGGAGCAATCAGCCCCAGCATTTT. As protein: CSARAAKGSNQPQHF.